This is a list of T cell receptor beta chains from one sample in a study of T cell changes during pregnancy in multiple sclerosis. The assay was immunoSEQ multiplex PCR, and TCRdb's table has in-frame clones only and misses some. The sample has about 89,000 clones; 94% are singletons. The sequencing used peripheral blood, collected in the third trimester of pregnancy. These receptors came from a female donor with multiple sclerosis, enrolled in a pregnancy study. CDR3s include the opening cysteine and the closing phenylalanine or tryptophan. The D gene is left open where the match is weak. The size entry is marked missing in some rows and otherwise reads once, few, many or a size class.

.	13	TRBV7-2	.	TRBJ1-2	TGTGCCAGCAGCCCTGGACAGAACTATGGCTACACCTTC	CASSPGQNYGYTF
.	14	TRBV27	.	TRBJ1-1	TGTGCCAGCAGAGCTTCCACTTCGGGCACTGAAGCTTTCTTT	CASRASTSGTEAFF
.	15	TRBV4-1	TRBD1	TRBJ2-7	TGCGCCAGCAGCCAAGAGGGACAGGGAACCAACGAGCAGTACTTC	CASSQEGQGTNEQYF
once	17	TRBV19	TRBD2	TRBJ2-2	TGTGCCAGTATATTAGCGGGGAGTAATGGAATCACCGGGGAGCTGTTTTTT	CASILAGSNGITGELFF
.	21	TRBV5-1	TRBD2	TRBJ2-5	TGCGCCAGCAGCTTCCCCCCCCAGACCGGGACTAGCGGAGGAAGTAGGGAGACCCAGTACTTC	CASSFPPQTGTSGGSRETQYF
.	15	TRBV29-1	TRBD1	TRBJ1-1	TGCAGCGTTGGGGCACCGGACAGGGTGTACACTGAAGCTTTCTTT	CSVGAPDRVYTEAFF
.	11	TRBV30	.	TRBJ2-7	TGTGCCTGGAGGAGGTCCTACGAGCAGTACTTC	CAWRRSYEQYF
.	15	TRBV19	.	TRBJ2-4	TGTGCCAGTAAGGGCCAGGGTGTTGCCAAAAACATTCAGTACTTC	CASKGQGVAKNIQYF
.	15	TRBV19	TRBD1	TRBJ1-3	TGTGCCAGTAGTGGACAGGGGGCAGGGGAAAACACCATATATTTT	CASSGQGAGENTIYF
.	13	TRBV7-9	.	TRBJ2-2	TGTGCCAGCTCCCAGTACAACACCGGGGAGCTGTTTTTT	CASSQYNTGELFF
.	13	TRBV18	.	TRBJ2-7	TGTGCCAGCTCACCACTAGCTAGCGACGAGCAGTACTTC	CASSPLASDEQYF
.	14	TRBV5-1	TRBD2	TRBJ2-1	TGCGCCAGCAGCAGAAATAGCGGGGAAAATGAGCAGTTCTTC	CASSRNSGENEQFF
.	13	TRBV2	.	TRBJ2-7	TGTGCCAGCAGCACTACTATTTCCTACGAGCAGTACTTC	CASSTTISYEQYF
.	14	TRBV7-8	TRBD2	TRBJ2-7	TGTGCCAGCATCAAGACTAGCGGGACCTACGAGCAGTACTTC	CASIKTSGTYEQYF
.	12	TRBV19	.	TRBJ1-1	TGTGCCAGTAGCGGGGGGCGCACTGAAGCTTTCTTT	CASSGGRTEAFF
.	17	TRBV15	TRBD2	TRBJ2-2	TGTGCCACCAGCAGAGATCGTCCTCTAGCGGGTACCGGGGAGCTGTTTTTT	CATSRDRPLAGTGELFF
.	14	TRBV6-6	TRBD1	TRBJ1-4	TGTGCCAGCAGGCCCCGACAGGGGGTAGAAAAACTGTTTTTT	CASRPRQGVEKLFF
once	14	TRBV7-9	.	TRBJ2-1	TGTGCCAGCAGCTTAGGGTTAGCGCCTAATGAGCAGTTCTTC	CASSLGLAPNEQFF
.	16	TRBV6-1	TRBD2	TRBJ2-1	TGTGCCAGCAGTGAACTAGAGCGGGGTGGGGGGAATGAGCAGTTCTTC	CASSELERGGGNEQFF
.	15	TRBV4-3	TRBD2	TRBJ2-1	TGCGCCAGCAGCCAGTGGACTAGCGGCTACAATGAGCAGTTCTTC	CASSQWTSGYNEQFF
.	17	TRBV7-9	TRBD2	TRBJ2-3	TGTGCCAGCAGCCCTGCCCTAGCGGGAGGGCCCACAGATACGCAGTATTTT	CASSPALAGGPTDTQYF
.	13	TRBV27	.	TRBJ2-5	TGTGCCAGCAGTTTCCGGGAACAAGAGACCCAGTACTTC	CASSFREQETQYF
.	15	TRBV19	TRBD2	TRBJ2-2	TGTGCCAGTGGGACTAGCGGGAGCGGAACCGGGGAGCTGTTTTTT	CASGTSGSGTGELFF
.	13	TRBV11-2	TRBD2	TRBJ2-7	TGTGCCAGCGGCGGACTAGCGGGATACGAGCAGTACTTC	CASGGLAGYEQYF
.	15	TRBV6-4	.	TRBJ2-6	TGTGCCAGCAGTGACGAGTTCTCTGGGGCCAACGTCCTGACTTTC	CASSDEFSGANVLTF
.	13	TRBV9	.	TRBJ1-1	TGTGCCAGCAGCTCGGGACAATTGACTGAAGCTTTCTTT	CASSSGQLTEAFF
once	16	TRBV6-6	.	TRBJ1-2	TGTGCCAGCAGTGTGGGGAGTCCTACTCTTAACTATGGCTACACCTTC	CASSVGSPTLNYGYTF
.	14	TRBV5-1	.	TRBJ2-5	TGCGCCAGCAGCGGTGAACAGCACCAAGAGACCCAGTACTTC	CASSGEQHQETQYF
.	13	TRBV27	.	TRBJ2-5	TGTGCCAGCAGTCCCCGATGGCGGGAGACCCAGTACTTC	CASSPRWRETQYF
.	15	TRBV4-3	.	TRBJ2-3	TGCGCCAGCAGCCAAGAGCAAGGGGGCACAGATACGCAGTATTTT	CASSQEQGGTDTQYF
.	15	TRBV2	.	TRBJ2-1	TGTGCCAGCAGTGAAAGTCTAGCGTCTTACAATGAGCAGTTCTTC	CASSESLASYNEQFF
.	15	TRBV6-4	.	TRBJ1-1	TGTGCCAGCAGTGATCGATTTCGACGGGACACTGAAGCTTTCTTT	CASSDRFRRDTEAFF
.	14	TRBV2	.	TRBJ1-3	TGTGCCAGCACGGGTTCGAGCTCTGGAAACACCATATATTTT	CASTGSSSGNTIYF
.	14	TRBV18	.	TRBJ1-2	TGTGCCAGCTCCCCCTTGAACGGGTTTGATGGCTACACCTTC	CASSPLNGFDGYTF
.	15	TRBV10-3	TRBD2	TRBJ2-1	TGTGCCATCACCACGGGACTAGCGGGCTACAATGAGCAGTTCTTC	CAITTGLAGYNEQFF
.	16	TRBV6-5	.	TRBJ2-1	TGTGCCAGCAGTTTAAGAGGCGCCTCCTCCTACAATGAGCAGTTCTTC	CASSLRGASSYNEQFF
.	11	TRBV11-2	.	TRBJ2-7	TGTGCCAGCAGTCCAGGGCACGAGCAGTACTTC	CASSPGHEQYF
.	14	TRBV6-5	TRBD2	TRBJ2-7	TGTGCCAGCAGCTTAGCGGGTGGGACCTACGAGCAGTACTTC	CASSLAGGTYEQYF
.	14	TRBV19	TRBD2	TRBJ2-7	TGTGCCAGTAGTATGGGAGGGGCTTACTACGAGCAGTACTTC	CASSMGGAYYEQYF
.	16	TRBV5-4	.	TRBJ1-2	TGTGCCAGCAGCTTGGCATCAGGGGCCAGGGGCTATGGCTACACCTTC	CASSLASGARGYGYTF
.	16	TRBV5-4	TRBD1	TRBJ1-4	TGTGCCAGCAGCCAGAAACTCAGGGGGTCCAATGAAAAACTGTTTTTT	CASSQKLRGSNEKLFF
.	16	TRBV7-9	.	TRBJ2-1	TGTGCCAGCAGCTTAGACCGCGGGACGTCCTACAATGAGCAGTTCTTC	CASSLDRGTSYNEQFF
.	13	TRBV18	.	TRBJ2-5	TGTGCCAGCTCACCGAAACTTCAAGAGACCCAGTACTTC	CASSPKLQETQYF
.	13	TRBV19	.	TRBJ2-2	TGTGCCAGTAGTATAATTGGAGCCGGGGAGCTGTTTTTT	CASSIIGAGELFF
.	15	TRBV7-6	TRBD2	TRBJ2-1	TGTGCCAGCAGCTTATTGGGGGAGGGCCGCGATGAGCAGTTCTTC	CASSLLGEGRDEQFF
.	13	TRBV6-1	TRBD1	TRBJ1-4	TGTGCCAGCAGCAACAGGGGATTTGAAAAACTGTTTTTT	CASSNRGFEKLFF
.	14	TRBV5-1	TRBD2	TRBJ2-7	TGCGCCAGCAGCTTAGGCCTAGCGGGAGCCGAGCAGTACTTC	CASSLGLAGAEQYF
once	15	TRBV7-9	TRBD2	TRBJ2-1	TGTGCCAGCAGCTTAGTGAGCGGGAGGGCCGTTGAGCAGTTCTTC	CASSLVSGRAVEQFF
.	17	TRBV4-1	TRBD2	TRBJ2-7	TGCGCCAGCAGCCAACTGCCGACTAGCGGGAGTATCGACGAGCAGTACTTC	CASSQLPTSGSIDEQYF
.	13	TRBV5-1	.	TRBJ2-1	TGCGCCAGCCGTCAGCGGGTGCACAATGAGCAGTTCTTC	CASRQRVHNEQFF
.	13	TRBV4-2	.	TRBJ2-1	TGTGCCAGCAGCCAAAACCCTATTAATGAGCAGTTCTTC	CASSQNPINEQFF
.	17	TRBV11-2	.	TRBJ2-2	TGTGCCTCGGCTCGACCTGGGGGACAACTTAACACCGGGGAGCTGTTTTTT	CASARPGGQLNTGELFF
.	13	TRBV4-2	.	TRBJ2-7	TGTGCCAGCAGCCAAGACTATCACTACGAGCAGTACTTC	CASSQDYHYEQYF